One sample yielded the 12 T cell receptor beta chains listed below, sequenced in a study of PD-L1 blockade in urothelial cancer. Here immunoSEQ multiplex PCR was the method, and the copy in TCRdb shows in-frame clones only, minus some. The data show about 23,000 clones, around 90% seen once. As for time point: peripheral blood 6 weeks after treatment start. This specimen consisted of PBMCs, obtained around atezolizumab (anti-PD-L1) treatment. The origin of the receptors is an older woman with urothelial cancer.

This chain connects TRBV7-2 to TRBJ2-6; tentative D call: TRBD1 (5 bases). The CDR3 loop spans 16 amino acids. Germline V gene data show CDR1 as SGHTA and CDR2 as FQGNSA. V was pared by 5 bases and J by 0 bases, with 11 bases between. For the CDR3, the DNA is TGTGCCAGCAGCAAGGACACAAGCTCTGGGGCCAACGTCCTGACTTTC. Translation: CASSKDTSSGANVLTF.

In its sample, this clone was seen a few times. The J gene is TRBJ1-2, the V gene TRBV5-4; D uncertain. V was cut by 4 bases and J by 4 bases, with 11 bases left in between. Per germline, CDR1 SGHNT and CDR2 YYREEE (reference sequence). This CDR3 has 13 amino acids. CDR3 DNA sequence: TGTGCCAGCAGCCGAGGTGGTGGCTATGGCTACACCTTC. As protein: CASSRGGGYGYTF.

The CDR3 spells CASSFGVSGSDTQYF. For the CDR3, the DNA is TGTGCCAGCAGCTTCGGGGTTTCTGGGTCAGATACGCAGTATTTT. This sequence joins TRBV7-3 and TRBJ2-3, with D maybe TRBD2 (5 bases). From germline, CDR1 is SGHTA and CDR2 FQGTGA. V was trimmed by 3 bases and J by 4 bases, leaving 14 bases between them. CDR3 length: 15 amino acids.

The CDR3 region has the DNA TGCGCCAGCAGCCAAGACGCGGGGGGGTCCGGGGAGCTGTTTTTT. This gives the protein CASSQDAGGSGELFF. V and J are TRBV4-3 and TRBJ2-2, with 9 bases fitting TRBD2. Germline V gives CDR1 LGHNA, CDR2 YSLEER. This CDR3 spans 15 amino acids. The ends lost 0 bases at V and 6 bases at J; junction bases unmatched: 2.

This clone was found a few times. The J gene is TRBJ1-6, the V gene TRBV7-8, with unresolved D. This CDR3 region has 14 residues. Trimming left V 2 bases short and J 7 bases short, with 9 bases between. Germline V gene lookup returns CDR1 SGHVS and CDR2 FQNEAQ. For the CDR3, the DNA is TGTGCCAGCAGCTTATTAGGACTAAATTCACCCCTCCACTTT. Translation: CASSLLGLNSPLHF.

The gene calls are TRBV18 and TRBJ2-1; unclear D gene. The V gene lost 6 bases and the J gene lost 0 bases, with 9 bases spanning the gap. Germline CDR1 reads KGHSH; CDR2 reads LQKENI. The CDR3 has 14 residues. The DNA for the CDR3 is TGTGCCAGCTCTCTGAGTGGCTCCTACAATGAGCAGTTCTTC. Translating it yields CASSLSGSYNEQFF.

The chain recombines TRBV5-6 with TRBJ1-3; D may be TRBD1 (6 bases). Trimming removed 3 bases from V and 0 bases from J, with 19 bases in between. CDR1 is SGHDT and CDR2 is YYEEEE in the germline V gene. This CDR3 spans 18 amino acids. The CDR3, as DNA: TGTGCCAGCAGCTCGCAACCCCAGAGGACAGTCTCTGGAAACACCATATATTTT. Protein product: CASSSQPQRTVSGNTIYF.

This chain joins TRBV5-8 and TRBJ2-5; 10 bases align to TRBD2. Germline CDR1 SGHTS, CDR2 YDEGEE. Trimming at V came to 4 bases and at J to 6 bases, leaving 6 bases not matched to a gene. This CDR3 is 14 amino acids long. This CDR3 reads CASSISGGMKTQYF. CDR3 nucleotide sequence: TGTGCCAGCAGCATTAGCGGGGGGATGAAGACCCAGTACTTC.

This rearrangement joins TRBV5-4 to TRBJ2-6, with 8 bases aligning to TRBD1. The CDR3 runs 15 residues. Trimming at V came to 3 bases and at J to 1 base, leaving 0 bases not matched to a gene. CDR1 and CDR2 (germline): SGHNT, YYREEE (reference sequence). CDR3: CASSWTGSGANVLTF. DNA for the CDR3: TGTGCCAGCAGCTGGACAGGGTCTGGGGCCAACGTCCTGACTTTC.

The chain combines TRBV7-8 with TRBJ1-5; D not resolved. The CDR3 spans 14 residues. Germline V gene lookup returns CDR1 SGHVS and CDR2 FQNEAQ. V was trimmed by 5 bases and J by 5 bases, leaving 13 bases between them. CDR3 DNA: TGTGCCAGCAGCCCCGACACGGTCGATCAGCCCCAGCATTTT. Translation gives CASSPDTVDQPQHF.

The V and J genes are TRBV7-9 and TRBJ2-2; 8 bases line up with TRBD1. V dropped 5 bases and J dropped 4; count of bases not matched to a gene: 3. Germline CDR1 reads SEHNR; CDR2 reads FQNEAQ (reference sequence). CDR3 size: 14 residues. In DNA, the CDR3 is TGTGCCAGCAGCCCTGGACAGGGCACCGGGGAGCTGTTTTTT. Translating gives CASSPGQGTGELFF.

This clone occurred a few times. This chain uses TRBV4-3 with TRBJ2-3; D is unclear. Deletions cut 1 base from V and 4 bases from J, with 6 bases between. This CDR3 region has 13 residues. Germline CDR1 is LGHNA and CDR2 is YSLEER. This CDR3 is CASSQVQADTQYF. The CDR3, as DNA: TGCGCCAGCAGCCAAGTGCAGGCAGATACGCAGTATTTT.